The rows below give T cell receptor beta chains drawn from one sample of a study of blood T cell repertoires in COVID-19. Sequenced by immunoSEQ multiplex PCR; TCRdb stores in-frame clones only, minus some. The top ten clones hold roughly 8.9% of a sample with about 150,000 clones, roughly 82% of them seen once. Sequencing used peripheral blood. The source of these receptors is a woman in her fifties or sixties with acute or convalescent COVID-19. CDR3s include the opening cysteine and the closing phenylalanine or tryptophan. The D gene is left open where the match is weak. Not all rows give a size; the values are once, few, many and, for expanded clones, a class.

d_call: TRBD1
clone_size: -
j_call: TRBJ2-7
v_call: TRBV9
cdr3_aa: CASSRGQGYEQYF
cdr3_nt: TGTGCCAGCAGCCGGGGACAGGGCTATGAGCAGTACTTC

d_call: TRBD1
clone_size: -
j_call: TRBJ1-2
v_call: TRBV9
cdr3_aa: CASSDRGWNGYTF
cdr3_nt: TGTGCCAGCAGCGACAGGGGCTGGAACGGCTACACCTTC

d_call: -
clone_size: -
j_call: TRBJ2-7
v_call: TRBV28
cdr3_aa: CASSPRRLAPYF
cdr3_nt: TGTGCCAGCAGTCCTCGGCGACTTGCCCCGTACTTC

d_call: TRBD1
clone_size: -
j_call: TRBJ2-1
v_call: TRBV5-1
cdr3_aa: CASGLVDRRHNEQFF
cdr3_nt: TGCGCCAGCGGCTTGGTGGACAGGAGGCACAATGAGCAGTTCTTC

d_call: TRBD2
clone_size: -
j_call: TRBJ2-2
v_call: TRBV11-3
cdr3_aa: CASGARLAGETGELFF
cdr3_nt: TGTGCCAGTGGGGCCCGGCTAGCGGGAGAAACCGGGGAGCTGTTTTTT

d_call: -
clone_size: -
j_call: TRBJ1-5
v_call: TRBV24-1
cdr3_aa: CATNTGEEGVAPQHF
cdr3_nt: TGTGCCACCAACACCGGGGAGGAGGGCGTGGCACCCCAGCATTTT

d_call: -
clone_size: -
j_call: TRBJ1-5
v_call: TRBV5-4
cdr3_aa: CASSFGAGGNQPQHF
cdr3_nt: TGTGCCAGCAGCTTCGGGGCAGGGGGCAATCAGCCCCAGCATTTT

d_call: TRBD2
clone_size: -
j_call: TRBJ2-5
v_call: TRBV18
cdr3_aa: CASSLLAGEETQYF
cdr3_nt: TGTGCCAGCTCACTGCTAGCGGGAGAGGAGACCCAGTACTTC

d_call: TRBD1
clone_size: -
j_call: TRBJ1-5
v_call: TRBV4-3
cdr3_aa: CASSQDLLGGLQPQHF
cdr3_nt: TGCGCCAGCAGCCAAGATTTGTTAGGGGGCTTACAGCCCCAGCATTTT

d_call: TRBD2
clone_size: -
j_call: TRBJ2-1
v_call: TRBV24-1
cdr3_aa: CATSVAGSYNEQFF
cdr3_nt: TGTGCCACCAGTGTAGCGGGGAGCTACAATGAGCAGTTCTTC

d_call: -
clone_size: -
j_call: TRBJ2-7
v_call: TRBV18
cdr3_aa: CASSPSGEREQYF
cdr3_nt: TGTGCCAGCTCACCATCGGGGGAGCGGGAGCAGTACTTC

d_call: TRBD1
clone_size: -
j_call: TRBJ1-1
v_call: TRBV6-5
cdr3_aa: CASSRQGDAFF
cdr3_nt: TGTGCCAGCAGCAGACAGGGAGACGCTTTCTTT

d_call: -
clone_size: -
j_call: TRBJ1-1
v_call: TRBV29-1
cdr3_aa: CSVARGSEAFF
cdr3_nt: TGCAGCGTTGCCAGGGGCTCCGAAGCTTTCTTT

d_call: -
clone_size: few
j_call: TRBJ1-4
v_call: TRBV5-1
cdr3_aa: CASSLEGRANEKLFF
cdr3_nt: TGCGCCAGCAGCTTGGAGGGCAGGGCAAATGAAAAACTGTTTTTT

d_call: -
clone_size: -
j_call: TRBJ1-1
v_call: TRBV24-1
cdr3_aa: CATSPGGATEAFF
cdr3_nt: TGTGCCACCAGTCCCGGGGGGGCCACTGAAGCTTTCTTT

d_call: TRBD1
clone_size: -
j_call: TRBJ1-2
v_call: TRBV27
cdr3_aa: CASSSAPGGQLYGYTF
cdr3_nt: TGTGCCAGCAGTTCCGCCCCAGGGGGACAGCTCTATGGCTACACCTTC

d_call: -
clone_size: once
j_call: TRBJ2-7
v_call: TRBV7-2
cdr3_aa: CASSLNQGLYEQYF
cdr3_nt: TGTGCCAGCAGCTTAAATCAGGGTCTCTACGAGCAGTACTTC

d_call: TRBD1
clone_size: -
j_call: TRBJ2-5
v_call: TRBV5-1
cdr3_aa: CASSKTGQIKETQYF
cdr3_nt: TGCGCCAGCAGCAAGACGGGACAGATAAAAGAGACCCAGTACTTC

d_call: TRBD1
clone_size: -
j_call: TRBJ1-1
v_call: TRBV30
cdr3_aa: CAQGGNTEAFF
cdr3_nt: TGTGCCCAGGGGGGGAACACTGAAGCTTTCTTT